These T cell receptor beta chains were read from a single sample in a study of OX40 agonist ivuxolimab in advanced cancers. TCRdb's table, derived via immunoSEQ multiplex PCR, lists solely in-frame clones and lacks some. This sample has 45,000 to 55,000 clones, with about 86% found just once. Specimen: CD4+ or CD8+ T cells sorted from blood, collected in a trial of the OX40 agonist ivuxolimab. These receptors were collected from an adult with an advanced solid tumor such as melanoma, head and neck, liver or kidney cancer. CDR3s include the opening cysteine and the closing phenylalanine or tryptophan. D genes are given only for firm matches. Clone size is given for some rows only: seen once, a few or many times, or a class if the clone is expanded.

DNA: TGTGCCAGCAGCCGAGGGTTACTAGCCAAAAACATTCAGTACTTC; CDR3: CASSRGLLAKNIQYF; length: 15; J: TRBJ2-4; V: TRBV6-5; D: .; size: .
DNA: TGTGCCAGCAGTTTATCCCAGGGGACAGTTAATGAAAAACTGTTTTTT; CDR3: CASSLSQGTVNEKLFF; length: 16; J: TRBJ1-4; V: TRBV28; D: TRBD1; size: .
DNA: TGTGCCAGTCGGATGGCTAGCGGGACTCCGAGATCTGAGCAGTTCTTC; CDR3: CASRMASGTPRSEQFF; length: 16; J: TRBJ2-1; V: TRBV2; D: TRBD2; size: .
DNA: TGTGCCTGGAGTGTAGCCCGGAACGAGCAGTACTTC; CDR3: CAWSVARNEQYF; length: 12; J: TRBJ2-7; V: TRBV30; D: .; size: .
DNA: TGCGCCAGCAGCGCGACAGGGGATTACAGCTATGGCTACACCTTC; CDR3: CASSATGDYSYGYTF; length: 15; J: TRBJ1-2; V: TRBV5-1; D: TRBD1; size: few
DNA: TGCAGCGTACCTGGGAGGAGATTCTCCTACAATGAGCAGTTCTTC; CDR3: CSVPGRRFSYNEQFF; length: 15; J: TRBJ2-1; V: TRBV29-1; D: .; size: .
DNA: TGCAGTGCTCCCCGACAGGGTTTCTTT; CDR3: CSAPRQGFF; length: 9; J: TRBJ1-1; V: TRBV20-1; D: TRBD1; size: .
DNA: TGTGCCAGCAGCTCAACCGACGGGGGGCGAGGGCAGCCCCAGCATTTT; CDR3: CASSSTDGGRGQPQHF; length: 16; J: TRBJ1-5; V: TRBV7-9; D: .; size: .
DNA: TGTGCCAGCAGCTTAGATAGCAATCAGCCCCAGCATTTT; CDR3: CASSLDSNQPQHF; length: 13; J: TRBJ1-5; V: TRBV11-2; D: .; size: .
DNA: TGTGCCATCAGTGGGACTGAAAAAGAGACCCAGTACTTC; CDR3: CAISGTEKETQYF; length: 13; J: TRBJ2-5; V: TRBV10-3; D: .; size: .
DNA: TGTGCCAGCATTGTGGCAGGGGGCGGCGAGCAGTACTTC; CDR3: CASIVAGGGEQYF; length: 13; J: TRBJ2-7; V: TRBV2; D: TRBD1; size: .
DNA: TGTGCCAGCACTCCCTATTCAAGAAACTACAATGAGCAGTTCTTC; CDR3: CASTPYSRNYNEQFF; length: 15; J: TRBJ2-1; V: TRBV7-2; D: .; size: .
DNA: TGTGCCAGCAGTTTCATAGGTACTGAAGCTTTCTTT; CDR3: CASSFIGTEAFF; length: 12; J: TRBJ1-1; V: TRBV27; D: .; size: .
DNA: TGTGCCAGCGCCAAGGAGGGGACAGGGGCCACTGAAGCTTTCTTT; CDR3: CASAKEGTGATEAFF; length: 15; J: TRBJ1-1; V: TRBV25-1; D: TRBD1; size: medium-sized
DNA: TGTGCCTGGAGCCCAGGGTATAACTATGGCTACACCTTC; CDR3: CAWSPGYNYGYTF; length: 13; J: TRBJ1-2; V: TRBV30; D: .; size: .
DNA: TGCGCCAGCAGCGATTTGCTAGGAGATACGCAGTATTTT; CDR3: CASSDLLGDTQYF; length: 13; J: TRBJ2-3; V: TRBV5-1; D: .; size: .
DNA: TGTGCCAGCAGCTTAGTGATCCGGGATGAGCAGTTCTTC; CDR3: CASSLVIRDEQFF; length: 13; J: TRBJ2-1; V: TRBV7-2; D: .; size: .
DNA: TGTGCCAGCAGATCAGGGGGAGGTGGCTACACCTTC; CDR3: CASRSGGGGYTF; length: 12; J: TRBJ1-2; V: TRBV6-6; D: TRBD1; size: few
DNA: TGTGCCAGCAGCTTAGTTGTTCGGTCCGCCGACTACACCTTC; CDR3: CASSLVVRSADYTF; length: 14; J: TRBJ1-2; V: TRBV7-2; D: .; size: .
DNA: TGCGCCAGCAGCCAAGGAAGGGAACACGAGCAGTACTTC; CDR3: CASSQGREHEQYF; length: 13; J: TRBJ2-7; V: TRBV4-3; D: .; size: .
DNA: TGCGCCAGCAGCTTGGGGGCAGACAAAAACATTCAGTACTTC; CDR3: CASSLGADKNIQYF; length: 14; J: TRBJ2-4; V: TRBV5-1; D: .; size: .
DNA: TGTGCCAGCAGCTGGGGACAGACAACTAATGAAAAACTGTTTTTT; CDR3: CASSWGQTTNEKLFF; length: 15; J: TRBJ1-4; V: TRBV9; D: TRBD1; size: once
DNA: TGTGCCAGCAGCCAGCTGGGTGGGGGCGCATCCTACAATGAGCAGTTCTTC; CDR3: CASSQLGGGASYNEQFF; length: 17; J: TRBJ2-1; V: TRBV14; D: .; size: few
DNA: TGTGCCAGCAGCTACGGAGACTGGGGGGAGCAGTTCTTC; CDR3: CASSYGDWGEQFF; length: 13; J: TRBJ2-1; V: TRBV14; D: .; size: .
DNA: TGCGCCAGCAGCTTTGATCCGGGCCGAAGGACCCAGTACTTC; CDR3: CASSFDPGRRTQYF; length: 14; J: TRBJ2-5; V: TRBV5-1; D: .; size: .
DNA: TGTGCCAGTAGTCGGCGGTCTATCCAAGAGACCCAGTACTTC; CDR3: CASSRRSIQETQYF; length: 14; J: TRBJ2-5; V: TRBV19; D: .; size: .
DNA: TGTGCCAGCAGTTTCGGGGGAATAAACAATGAGCAGTTCTTC; CDR3: CASSFGGINNEQFF; length: 14; J: TRBJ2-1; V: TRBV27; D: .; size: .
DNA: TGCGCCAGCAGCCAATCTAGGACAGCCCGCACGGGTAGGGATACGCAGTATTTT; CDR3: CASSQSRTARTGRDTQYF; length: 18; J: TRBJ2-3; V: TRBV4-1; D: .; size: .
DNA: TGTGCCAGCAGCTCTCGGGGACTGACCGGGGGGGAGCAGTACTTC; CDR3: CASSSRGLTGGEQYF; length: 15; J: TRBJ2-7; V: TRBV7-8; D: TRBD2; size: .
DNA: TGTGCCAGCAGTCCAACTAATGAAAAACTGTTTTTT; CDR3: CASSPTNEKLFF; length: 12; J: TRBJ1-4; V: TRBV6-6; D: .; size: .
DNA: TGTGCCAGTAGTATAAATGCTCTAAACACTGAAGCTTTCTTT; CDR3: CASSINALNTEAFF; length: 14; J: TRBJ1-1; V: TRBV19; D: .; size: .
DNA: TGTGCCAGCAGCTTTCACAGGGCAGCCACAGATACGCAGTATTTT; CDR3: CASSFHRAATDTQYF; length: 15; J: TRBJ2-3; V: TRBV7-9; D: .; size: .
DNA: TGTGCCACCAGCAGAGTGGGGGCAGGAGAGCAGTACTTC; CDR3: CATSRVGAGEQYF; length: 13; J: TRBJ2-7; V: TRBV15; D: .; size: .
DNA: TGTGCCTGGACCCGCCAGAGACTAGCGCTAAGCACAGATACGCAGTATTTT; CDR3: CAWTRQRLALSTDTQYF; length: 17; J: TRBJ2-3; V: TRBV30; D: TRBD2; size: few
DNA: TGTGCCTGGAGTGTACAAAGGCGTAAGAGGGGGGGCAATCAGCCCCAGCATTTT; CDR3: CAWSVQRRKRGGNQPQHF; length: 18; J: TRBJ1-5; V: TRBV30; D: .; size: few
DNA: TGTGCCACCAGCAGAGATCGAGTCTCTGGAAACACCATATATTTT; CDR3: CATSRDRVSGNTIYF; length: 15; J: TRBJ1-3; V: TRBV15; D: .; size: .
DNA: TGTGCCAGCTCACCATTAGCGGGAGGGTACAATGAGCAGTTCTTC; CDR3: CASSPLAGGYNEQFF; length: 15; J: TRBJ2-1; V: TRBV18; D: TRBD2; size: .
DNA: TGTGCCAGTAGTATTCGGGGGGCCAATGAGCAGTTCTTC; CDR3: CASSIRGANEQFF; length: 13; J: TRBJ2-1; V: TRBV19; D: .; size: .
DNA: TGTGCCAGCACCCCCGGGGGGCAGGGTGGCTACACCTTC; CDR3: CASTPGGQGGYTF; length: 13; J: TRBJ1-2; V: TRBV25-1; D: .; size: .
DNA: TGTGCCAGCAGCAAGGGGTCGGATCAGCCCCAGCATTTT; CDR3: CASSKGSDQPQHF; length: 13; J: TRBJ1-5; V: TRBV21-1; D: .; size: .
DNA: TGTGCCAGCTACGCTGCGGAGGTCAGAGGCTACACCTTC; CDR3: CASYAAEVRGYTF; length: 13; J: TRBJ1-2; V: TRBV28; D: .; size: .
DNA: TGTGCCAGCAACACGGAGTGGGGCAGGGTAAATTCCGGGGAGCTGTTTTTT; CDR3: CASNTEWGRVNSGELFF; length: 17; J: TRBJ2-2; V: TRBV21-1; D: .; size: medium-sized
DNA: TGTGCCAGCAGTGCTCGGGTGTCGAGCAATGAGCAGTTCTTC; CDR3: CASSARVSSNEQFF; length: 14; J: TRBJ2-1; V: TRBV6-4; D: .; size: .
DNA: TGTGCCAGTAGTATATCTGCGGCAGCAGGTGAAAAACTGTTTTTT; CDR3: CASSISAAAGEKLFF; length: 15; J: TRBJ1-4; V: TRBV19; D: .; size: .
DNA: TGTGCCAGCAGGGGTAGGGACAGGGGCGACGAGCAGTACTTC; CDR3: CASRGRDRGDEQYF; length: 14; J: TRBJ2-7; V: TRBV6-6; D: TRBD1; size: .
DNA: TGTGCCAGCAGTCTAGCAAACACCGGGGAGCTGTTTTTT; CDR3: CASSLANTGELFF; length: 13; J: TRBJ2-2; V: TRBV28; D: .; size: .
DNA: TGTGCCAGTAGTATATCCCAAGAGGACGATACGCAGTATTTT; CDR3: CASSISQEDDTQYF; length: 14; J: TRBJ2-3; V: TRBV19; D: .; size: .
DNA: TGTGCCAGCAGCTTAGGCGGTCTGAATGAAAAACTGTTTTTT; CDR3: CASSLGGLNEKLFF; length: 14; J: TRBJ1-4; V: TRBV5-6; D: .; size: few
DNA: TGTGCCAGCAGGGTTGGACTAGAGACCGGGGAGCTGTTTTTT; CDR3: CASRVGLETGELFF; length: 14; J: TRBJ2-2; V: TRBV25-1; D: TRBD2; size: .
DNA: TGTGCCAGCAGTGAGACTAGCGGGAGGACTGAGCAGTTCTTC; CDR3: CASSETSGRTEQFF; length: 14; J: TRBJ2-1; V: TRBV6-5; D: TRBD2; size: .
DNA: TGCGCCAGCAGCCAAGATTGGGCAGCTATGAACACTGAAGCTTTCTTT; CDR3: CASSQDWAAMNTEAFF; length: 16; J: TRBJ1-1; V: TRBV4-1; D: .; size: .
DNA: TGTGCCAGCAACTTACAGTACTCCTACGAGCAGTACTTC; CDR3: CASNLQYSYEQYF; length: 13; J: TRBJ2-7; V: TRBV2; D: .; size: once
DNA: TGCGCCAGCAGCTTAGGCGTAGCGGGGGTCCAAGAGACCCAGTACTTC; CDR3: CASSLGVAGVQETQYF; length: 16; J: TRBJ2-5; V: TRBV5-1; D: TRBD2; size: .
DNA: TGCGCCAGCAGGGAAGACAGGGGCAAAAAATGCTCCTACAATGAGCAGTTCTTC; CDR3: CASREDRGKKCSYNEQFF; length: 18; J: TRBJ2-1; V: TRBV23-1; D: TRBD1; size: .
DNA: TGTGCCAGCAGTCCCCAAGAGACCCAGTACTTC; CDR3: CASSPQETQYF; length: 11; J: TRBJ2-5; V: TRBV2; D: .; size: .
DNA: TGTGCCAGCAGTCCGGACAGGATTTGGGGCGGCTACACCTTC; CDR3: CASSPDRIWGGYTF; length: 14; J: TRBJ1-2; V: TRBV27; D: TRBD1; size: .
DNA: TGTGCCAGTAGGATGGGGGCACGGCAGCCCCAGCATTTT; CDR3: CASRMGARQPQHF; length: 13; J: TRBJ1-5; V: TRBV19; D: .; size: few